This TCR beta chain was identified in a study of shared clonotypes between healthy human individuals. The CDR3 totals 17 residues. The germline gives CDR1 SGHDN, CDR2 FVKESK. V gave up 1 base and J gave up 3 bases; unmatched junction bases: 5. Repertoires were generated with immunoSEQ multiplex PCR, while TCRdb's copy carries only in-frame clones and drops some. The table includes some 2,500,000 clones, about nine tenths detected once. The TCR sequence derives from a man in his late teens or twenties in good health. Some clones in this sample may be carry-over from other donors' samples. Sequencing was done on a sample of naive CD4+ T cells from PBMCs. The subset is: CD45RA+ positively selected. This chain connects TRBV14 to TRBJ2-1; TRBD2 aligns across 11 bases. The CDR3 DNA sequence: TGTGCCAGCAGCCAAGTAACTAGCGGGGGAATCTACAATGAGCAGTTCTTC. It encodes CASSQVTSGGIYNEQFF.